The 23 T cell receptor beta chains reported below all come from one sample, sequenced in a study of blood T cell repertoires in COVID-19. Only in-frame clones appear in the TCRdb table, and some are missing; sequencing was by immunoSEQ multiplex PCR. This sample has more than 85,000 clones, with 85% found just once. The sequencing input was peripheral blood. Source of these receptors: a man of 80 years or more with acute or convalescent COVID-19.

The CDR3 spells CSVVIGGKNIQYF. The CDR3 coding sequence is TGCAGCGTTGTAATAGGAGGTAAAAACATTCAGTACTTC. The chain carries TRBV29-1 and TRBJ2-4; weak D call: TRBD2 (5 bases). The CDR3 sequence is 13 residues long. Germline assignment: CDR1 SQVTM and CDR2 ANQGSEA. Trimming removed 4 bases at V and 4 bases at J, with 11 bases between.

CDR3 sequence reads: CSVEGQETYEQYF. For the CDR3, the DNA is TGCAGCGTGGAGGGACAGGAGACCTACGAGCAGTACTTC. J is TRBJ2-7 and V is TRBV29-1; 8 bases line up with TRBD1. The CDR3 extends over 13 amino acids. V was clipped by 6 bases and J by 2 bases; unmatched bases: 6. From germline, CDR1 is SQVTM and CDR2 ANQGSEA.

The chain employs TRBV30 and TRBJ1-1; the match to TRBD1 covers 10 bases. V gave up 8 bases and J gave up 5 bases; unmatched junction bases: 8. The CDR3 extends over 13 amino acids. Germline V gene data show CDR1 as GTSNPN and CDR2 as SVGIG (reference sequence). Written as DNA, the CDR3 is TGTGCCCGGACAGGGGGATTCGGGACTGAAGCTTTCTTT. Encoded protein: CARTGGFGTEAFF.

The V and J genes are TRBV18 and TRBJ2-5; TRBD2 might be the D (6 bases). Germline assignment: CDR1 KGHSH and CDR2 LQKENI. The CDR3 covers 14 residues. Trimming pared 6 bases from V and 2 bases from J, leaving 13 bases between. The CDR3: CASSPREIQETQYF. In nucleotides, the CDR3 is TGTGCCAGCTCCCCTCGGGAGATACAAGAGACCCAGTACTTC.

The rearrangement links TRBV7-2 to TRBJ2-6, with D possibly being TRBD2 (6 bases). The V and J ends lost 5 bases and 3 bases respectively, with 17 bases between them. The germline V gene has CDR1 SGHTA and CDR2 FQGNSA. The CDR3 runs to 17 residues. CDR3 region: CASSPSRRAGGANVLTF. The CDR3 region has the DNA TGTGCCAGCAGCCCCTCCCGGAGGGCTGGTGGGGCCAACGTCCTGACTTTC.

V gene TRBV7-3 combines with J gene TRBJ2-5; possibly TRBD1 for D (6 bases). CDR3 length: 13 residues. The germline V gene has CDR1 SGHTA and CDR2 FQGTGA. Between the trimmed V and J ends, which lost 2 bases and 5 bases, there was a span of 9 bases. CDR3 coding DNA: TGTGCCAGCAGCTTACAGAGGGGGGAGACCCAGTACTTC. Residues: CASSLQRGETQYF. The variable domain in full, completed from reference TRBV7-3 and TRBJ2-5, reads GAGVSQTPSNKVTEKGKYVELRCDPISGHTALYWYRQSLGQGPEFLIYFQGTGAADDSGLPNDRFFAVRPEGSVSTLKIQRTERGDSAVYLCASSLQRGETQYFGPGTRLLVL.

The chain carries TRBV7-9 and TRBJ1-1; TRBD1 is a possible D gene (5 bases). The CDR3 has 15 amino acids. Germline CDR1 and CDR2: SEHNR and FQNEAQ (reference sequence). Trimming removed 5 bases at V and 6 bases at J, with 19 bases between. DNA of the CDR3: TGTGCCAGCAGCCCGGGACTCGGTCCGGTCCCTGAAGCTTTCTTT. Its protein is CASSPGLGPVPEAFF.

This clone has more than one count but fewer than ten. This chain uses TRBV29-1 with TRBJ2-2; 9 bases map to TRBD1. Germline loops: CDR1 SQVTM, CDR2 ANQGSEA. Trimming at V came to 7 bases and at J to 5 bases, leaving 8 bases not matched to a gene. The CDR3 extends over 14 amino acids. Here the CDR3 DNA reads TGCAGCGCTCAACAGGGGGCGGTTACCGGGGAGCTGTTTTTT. Its translation: CSAQQGAVTGELFF.

The chain couples TRBV28 to TRBJ1-4; 7 nucleotides match TRBD1. The germline V gene has CDR1 MDHEN and CDR2 SYDVKM. Trimming took 6 bases from V and 14 from J; bases not matched to a gene: 6. The CDR3 has 11 amino acids. CDR3 DNA: TGTGCCAGCAGGGGGGGACAGTGGCTGTTTTTT. Translating it yields CASRGGQWLFF.

This chain uses TRBV28 with TRBJ1-4; D is uncertain. The V gene lost 7 bases and the J gene lost 7 bases, with 4 bases spanning the gap. The CDR3 spans 10 residues. CDR1 is MDHEN and CDR2 is SYDVKM in the germline V gene. The CDR3 loop is CASMAEKLFF. CDR3 bases: TGTGCCAGCATGGCTGAAAAACTGTTTTTT.

This rearrangement joins TRBV9 to TRBJ2-7, with D tentatively TRBD2 (5 bases). V dropped 4 bases and J dropped 5 bases, with 19 bases sitting between them. Germline V gene data show CDR1 as SGDLS and CDR2 as YYNGEE. CDR3 size: 15 residues. The CDR3 reads CASSLKGDLGNEQYF. The CDR3 nucleotides read TGTGCCAGCAGCCTTAAGGGAGATCTAGGGAACGAGCAGTACTTC.

This clone turned up a few times. The genes are TRBV24-1 and TRBJ1-2; 10 bases match TRBD1. Unmatched junction bases numbered 6, after V lost 8 bases and J lost 7 bases. Germline V gene lookup returns CDR1 KGHDR and CDR2 SFDVKD. The CDR3 runs 13 residues. The CDR3 spells CATNPGTGAGYTF. The DNA of the CDR3 is TGTGCCACCAATCCCGGGACAGGGGCTGGCTACACCTTC.

The chain recombines TRBV4-2 with TRBJ1-5, with 9 bases lining up with TRBD1. V was clipped by 3 bases and J by 5 bases; unmatched bases: 8. Germline loops: CDR1 LGHNA, CDR2 YNFKEQ. The CDR3 totals 16 residues. This chain's CDR3 is CASSQALQGAHQPQHF. The CDR3, as DNA: TGTGCCAGCAGCCAGGCCCTACAGGGGGCTCATCAGCCCCAGCATTTT.

This clone turned up a few times. The V gene is TRBV24-1, the J gene TRBJ2-1; D may be TRBD1 (6 bases). CDR1 is KGHDR and CDR2 is SFDVKD in the germline V gene. This CDR3 has 11 amino acids. V gave up 8 bases and J gave up 11 bases, with 12 bases separating them. The CDR3 spells CATTGGGKQFF. CDR3 coding DNA: TGTGCCACCACCGGTGGGGGCAAGCAGTTCTTC.

The chain employs TRBV19 and TRBJ1-4; 8 bases fit TRBD1. The CDR3 contains 15 residues. With 7 bases clipped from V and 8 bases from J, the junction kept 12 bases outside the gene matches. CDR1 is LNHDA and CDR2 is SQIVND in the germline V gene (reference sequence). Here the CDR3 DNA reads TGTGCCAGTACACAGGGGGTCAATTCAGGGGAAAAACTGTTTTTT. Its protein is CASTQGVNSGEKLFF.

The sample holds a few counts of this clone. V usage is TRBV27 and J usage is TRBJ1-1; no clear D gene. The V and J ends lost 4 bases and 3 bases respectively, with 15 bases between them. Looked up from germline, CDR1 is MNHEY and CDR2 is SMNVEV (reference sequence). There are 15 residues in the CDR3. The CDR3 DNA reads TGTGCCAGCAGTTCTCGGTTGGGGAGTCACACTGAAGCTTTCTTT. Translated: CASSSRLGSHTEAFF.

The chain employs TRBV5-1 and TRBJ2-7, with 14 nucleotides matching TRBD2. The CDR3 has 17 residues. Unmatched junction bases numbered 10, after V lost 5 bases and J lost 3 bases. The germline V gene has CDR1 SGHRS and CDR2 YFSETQ. As DNA, the CDR3 is TGCGCCAGCAGATATGGGACTAGCGGGAGTGGTTTCTACGAGCAGTACTTC. Protein product: CASRYGTSGSGFYEQYF.

The V gene is TRBV19, the J gene TRBJ1-5; 9 bases agree with TRBD1. The CDR3 has 16 residues. CDR1 LNHDA and CDR2 SQIVND come from the germline V gene (reference sequence). After removal of 5 bases from V and 3 bases from J, the junction contained 8 bases not matched to a gene. In DNA form, the CDR3 reads TGTGCCAGTAGTCACGCCGGGACAGGGAACAATCAGCCCCAGCATTTT. Translated, it gives CASSHAGTGNNQPQHF.

The chain joins TRBV14 to TRBJ1-6; TRBD1 agrees at 9 bases. The CDR3 totals 14 residues. V was clipped by 3 bases and J by 9 bases; unmatched bases: 3. Germline values: CDR1 SGHDN, CDR2 FVKESK. CDR3 sequence (DNA): TGTGCCAGCAGCCATGACAGGGGGGCTTCACCCCTCCACTTT. This sequence encodes CASSHDRGASPLHF.

This sequence joins TRBV28 and TRBJ1-4; a possible D gene is TRBD1 (6 bases). The CDR3 sequence is 14 residues long. The V gene lost 6 bases and the J gene lost 3 bases, with 11 bases spanning the gap. Germline assignment: CDR1 MDHEN and CDR2 SYDVKM. The CDR3: CASRPGEANEKLFF. The CDR3 DNA sequence: TGTGCCAGCAGGCCAGGGGAAGCTAATGAAAAACTGTTTTTT.

J is TRBJ2-7 and V is TRBV5-1; 11 nucleotides agree with TRBD2. The V segment lost 2 bases and the J segment 6 bases; nucleotides outside the gene matches: 7. CDR3 length equals 15 residues. Looked up from germline, CDR1 is SGHRS and CDR2 is YFSETQ. CDR3 in amino acids: CASSFVSGRAGEQYF. CDR3 DNA sequence: TGCGCCAGCAGCTTTGTTAGCGGGAGGGCCGGCGAGCAGTACTTC. The entire variable domain, with the rest obtained from reference TRBV5-1 and TRBJ2-7, is as follows: KAGVTQTPRYLIKTRGQQVTLSCSPISGHRSVSWYQQTPGQGLQFLFEYFSETQRNKGNFPGRFSGRQFSNSRSEMNVSTLELGDSALYLCASSFVSGRAGEQYFGPGTRLTVT.

This clone was seen only once. The J gene is TRBJ1-2, the V gene TRBV19; D is undetermined. The germline V gene has CDR1 LNHDA and CDR2 SQIVND (reference sequence). The CDR3 runs to 12 residues. The germline V and J ends were trimmed by 6 bases and 3 bases, with 8 bases remaining between them. The CDR3 sequence is CASRRGDYGYTF. The CDR3 DNA follows: TGTGCCAGTAGGAGAGGAGACTATGGCTACACCTTC.

This rearrangement joins TRBV6-5 to TRBJ2-7; 10 nucleotides align to TRBD2. CDR3 length: 14 residues. Germline V gives CDR1 MNHEY, CDR2 SVGAGI. The ends lost 6 bases at V and 3 bases at J; junction bases unmatched: 5. The CDR3 bases are TGTGCCAGCAGCCTAGCGGGAGAGGACTACGAGCAGTACTTC. Its protein is CASSLAGEDYEQYF.